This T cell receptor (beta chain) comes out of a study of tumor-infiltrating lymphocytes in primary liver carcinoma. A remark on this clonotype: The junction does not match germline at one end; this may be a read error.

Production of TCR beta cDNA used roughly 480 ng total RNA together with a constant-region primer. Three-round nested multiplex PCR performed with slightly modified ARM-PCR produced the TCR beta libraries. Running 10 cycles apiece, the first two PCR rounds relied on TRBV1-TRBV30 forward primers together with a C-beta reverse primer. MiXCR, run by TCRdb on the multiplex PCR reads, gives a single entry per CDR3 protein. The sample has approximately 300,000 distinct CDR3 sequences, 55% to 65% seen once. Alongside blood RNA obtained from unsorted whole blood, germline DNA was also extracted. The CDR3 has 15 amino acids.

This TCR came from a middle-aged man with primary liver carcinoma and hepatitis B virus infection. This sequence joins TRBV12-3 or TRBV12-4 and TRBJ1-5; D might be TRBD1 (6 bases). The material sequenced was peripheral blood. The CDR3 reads CASRIRGDSKQPRHF. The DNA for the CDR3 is TGTGCCAGCAGAATAAGGGGGGATAGCAAACAGCCCCGGCATTTT.